These T cell receptor beta chains were read from a single sample in a study of T-cell memory formation after mild COVID-19. Each CDR3 protein is one row after TCRdb ran MiXCR on the 5' RACE reads. The table lists 150,000 or so distinct CDR3 sequences, roughly 11% of them singletons. The specimen sequenced was PBMCs or a T cell subset sorted from them (not recorded which). All receptors derive from a man aged 18 to 35 who had mild COVID-19 (a few samples of this study predate the infection). Cell type and time point are not known. CDR3s include the opening cysteine and the closing phenylalanine or tryptophan. D genes are given only for firm matches. Clone size is given for some rows only: seen once, a few or many times, or a class if the clone is expanded.

CDR3 DNA: TGCAGTGCTAGTCTAGCGGGAGGCCGACAAGAGACCCAGTACTTC
CDR3 protein: CSASLAGGRQETQYF
clone size: NA
D gene: TRBD2
V gene: TRBV20-1
J gene: TRBJ2-5

CDR3 DNA: TGTGCCAGCATATTACCAGGGGTCGGAGGCTACACCTTC
CDR3 protein: CASILPGVGGYTF
clone size: NA
D gene: NA
V gene: TRBV5-6
J gene: TRBJ1-2

CDR3 DNA: TGTGCCAGCAGAATGGCCGGGGAGCTGTTTTTT
CDR3 protein: CASRMAGELFF
clone size: few
D gene: NA
V gene: TRBV12-3/TRBV12-4
J gene: TRBJ2-2

CDR3 DNA: TGTGCCAGTAGTATAGTCGGACAGGACTATGGCTACACCTTC
CDR3 protein: CASSIVGQDYGYTF
clone size: NA
D gene: TRBD1
V gene: TRBV19
J gene: TRBJ1-2

CDR3 DNA: TGTGCCGTTGGGGGGAGGATGAACACTGAAGCTTTCTTT
CDR3 protein: CAVGGRMNTEAFF
clone size: NA
D gene: NA
V gene: TRBV24-1
J gene: TRBJ1-1

CDR3 DNA: TGTGCCAGCAGTGATCCACCCCCCAGGGGAATGTTCACCGGGGAGCTGTTTTTT
CDR3 protein: CASSDPPPRGMFTGELFF
clone size: many
D gene: NA
V gene: TRBV25-1
J gene: TRBJ2-2

CDR3 DNA: TGTGCCAGCAGCTTATACGGGTCTAGCTCACCCCTCCACTTT
CDR3 protein: CASSLYGSSSPLHF
clone size: many
D gene: NA
V gene: TRBV7-9
J gene: TRBJ1-6

CDR3 DNA: TGTGCCAGCTCAAGTGTGGGGGAGGAGCAGTACTTC
CDR3 protein: CASSSVGEEQYF
clone size: NA
D gene: NA
V gene: TRBV18
J gene: TRBJ2-7

CDR3 DNA: TGCGCCAGCAGCTCTACACGGACAGGGGTCTATGGCTACACCTTC
CDR3 protein: CASSSTRTGVYGYTF
clone size: few
D gene: TRBD1
V gene: TRBV5-1
J gene: TRBJ1-2

CDR3 DNA: TGCAGTGCTAAACCGTCCTCCACCTACAATGAGCAGTTCTTC
CDR3 protein: CSAKPSSTYNEQFF
clone size: few
D gene: NA
V gene: TRBV20-1
J gene: TRBJ2-1

CDR3 DNA: TGTGCCAGCAGCAGGAAGGGAAAGGCAGGGGATGAGCAGTTCTTC
CDR3 protein: CASSRKGKAGDEQFF
clone size: few
D gene: NA
V gene: TRBV6-5
J gene: TRBJ2-1

CDR3 DNA: TGCAGCGTCGTGCTGGGAAACTATGGCTACACCTTC
CDR3 protein: CSVVLGNYGYTF
clone size: many
D gene: NA
V gene: TRBV29-1
J gene: TRBJ1-2

CDR3 DNA: TGTGCCAGCAGTTTAGCGGGGGGAGGGGGAATCGAGCAGTTCTTC
CDR3 protein: CASSLAGGGGIEQFF
clone size: NA
D gene: TRBD2
V gene: TRBV27
J gene: TRBJ2-1

CDR3 DNA: TGTGCCAGCAGCCAAGACCGGGGGCGAGTCTATGAGCAGTTCTTC
CDR3 protein: CASSQDRGRVYEQFF
clone size: NA
D gene: NA
V gene: TRBV11-2
J gene: TRBJ2-1

CDR3 DNA: TGTGCCAGCAGTCCATCAGTCTCTGGGGCCAACGTCCTGACTTTC
CDR3 protein: CASSPSVSGANVLTF
clone size: few
D gene: NA
V gene: TRBV12-3/TRBV12-4
J gene: TRBJ2-6

CDR3 DNA: TGCAGTGCTGACCGGACTAGCGGGACCGAGACCCAGTACTTC
CDR3 protein: CSADRTSGTETQYF
clone size: NA
D gene: TRBD2
V gene: TRBV20-1
J gene: TRBJ2-5

CDR3 DNA: TGTGCCAGCAGCCAAGCTTCGGGGTTAGGGGCTTTCTTT
CDR3 protein: CASSQASGLGAFF
clone size: many
D gene: NA
V gene: TRBV16
J gene: TRBJ1-1

CDR3 DNA: TGCGCCAGCAGCTTGCCCCTCGGGACAGGGGACTATGGCTACACCTTC
CDR3 protein: CASSLPLGTGDYGYTF
clone size: NA
D gene: TRBD1
V gene: TRBV5-1
J gene: TRBJ1-2

CDR3 DNA: TGTGCCAGCAGCGTCCAGGGGAACAAGGGAAAACTGTTTTTT
CDR3 protein: CASSVQGNKGKLFF
clone size: few
D gene: NA
V gene: TRBV7-9
J gene: TRBJ1-4

CDR3 DNA: TGTGCCAGCAGCCAAGCGGGACTAGCGGGGGTGGCCCAGTACTTC
CDR3 protein: CASSQAGLAGVAQYF
clone size: few
D gene: TRBD2
V gene: TRBV3-1
J gene: TRBJ2-5

CDR3 DNA: TGTGCCAGCAGCTGGGCCCGACAGGGATGGAACGAGCAGTACTTC
CDR3 protein: CASSWARQGWNEQYF
clone size: NA
D gene: TRBD1
V gene: TRBV5-6
J gene: TRBJ2-7

CDR3 DNA: TGTGCCAGCAGCAGGTCGGGGGCCTCCAGGTCGGGGACAGATACGCAGTATTTT
CDR3 protein: CASSRSGASRSGTDTQYF
clone size: many
D gene: NA
V gene: TRBV7-2
J gene: TRBJ2-3

CDR3 DNA: TGTGCCCCCCGGCGTTCCAAACGCTATGGCTACACCTTC
CDR3 protein: CAPRRSKRYGYTF
clone size: NA
D gene: NA
V gene: TRBV10-3
J gene: TRBJ1-2

CDR3 DNA: TGTGCCAGTTGTATCGGTAGCTCCTACGAGCAGTACTTC
CDR3 protein: CASCIGSSYEQYF
clone size: few
D gene: NA
V gene: TRBV2
J gene: TRBJ2-7

CDR3 DNA: TGTGCCAGCAGACAAGACCGCGGGGGCCACTCCTACAATGAGCAGTTCTTC
CDR3 protein: CASRQDRGGHSYNEQFF
clone size: few
D gene: NA
V gene: TRBV28
J gene: TRBJ2-1